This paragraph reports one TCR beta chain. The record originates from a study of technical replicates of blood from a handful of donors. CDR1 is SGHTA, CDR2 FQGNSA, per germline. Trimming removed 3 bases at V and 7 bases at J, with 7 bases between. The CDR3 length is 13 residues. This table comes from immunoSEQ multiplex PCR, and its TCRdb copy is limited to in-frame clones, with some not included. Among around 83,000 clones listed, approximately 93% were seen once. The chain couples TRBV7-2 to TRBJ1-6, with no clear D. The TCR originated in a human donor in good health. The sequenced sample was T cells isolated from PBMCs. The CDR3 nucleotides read TGTGCCAGCAGCTTTATCGGGAATTCACCCCTCCACTTT. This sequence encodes CASSFIGNSPLHF. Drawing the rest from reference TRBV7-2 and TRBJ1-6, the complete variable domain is GAGVSQSPSNKVTEKGKDVELRCDPISGHTALYWYRQSLGQGLEFLIYFQGNSAPDKSGLPSDRFSAERTGGSVSTLTIQRTQQEDSAVYLCASSFIGNSPLHFGNGTRLTVT.